The clone carrying this T cell receptor (beta chain) has at least ten counts. This record comes from a study of low-dose radiotherapy and immunotherapy resistance in tumors. Specified time point: before trial treatment. Tumors of eligible patients were advanced, solid and lacking tumor-infiltrating lymphocytes. With TRAV- and TRBV-specific primers, first-strand cDNA was made, covering the alpha and beta chains. The PCR that amplified TCRs ran for around 20 cycles, relying on a constant-region primer and a V-primer adapter. TCRdb called the reads again in MiXCR, with one record for every CDR3 protein. Of more than 50,000 distinct CDR3 sequences listed, less than 30% were seen once; the top ten hold roughly 7%. This receptor was obtained from a male donor with rectosigmoid adenocarcinoma. The source was PBMCs, collected before treatment.

The CDR3 DNA follows: TGCAGCGTCATAGCGGGGGGCTTCACCGGGGAGCTGTTTTTT. It encodes CSVIAGGFTGELFF. This chain joins TRBV29-1 and TRBJ2-2, with 10 bases aligning to TRBD2. There are 14 residues in the CDR3. The germline gives CDR1 SQVTM, CDR2 ANQGSEA. V lost 6 bases to trimming and J lost 4 bases; unmatched junction nucleotides: 5.